The 13 T cell receptor beta chains reported below all come from one sample, sequenced in a study of identical twins. MiXCR was run by TCRdb on the 5' RACE reads, yielding one entry per CDR3 protein. The table includes about 450,000 distinct CDR3 sequences, about 18% detected once. The sample taken for sequencing was naive T cells sorted from blood. Receptors were obtained from a man over 45 in good health.

This sequence joins TRBV20-1 and TRBJ2-5; 15 nucleotides align to TRBD2. The CDR3 consists of 19 residues. The junction had 14 bases not matched to a gene; V was cut back by 5 bases and J by 1 base. Germline loops: CDR1 DFQATT, CDR2 SNEGSKA (reference sequence). The CDR3 spells CSALHSGTSGRRVQETQYF. The CDR3 DNA reads TGCAGTGCTCTTCACTCCGGGACTAGCGGGAGGAGAGTCCAAGAGACCCAGTACTTC.

On this clonotype: A much bigger clone sits one base away, suggesting this may be a read error. This rearrangement joins TRBV10-3 to TRBJ2-2, with 8 bases aligning to TRBD2. This CDR3 region has 15 residues. Germline lookup yields CDR1 ENHRY and CDR2 SYGVKD. The CDR3 region is CAISGPGGATGVLFF. The CDR3 nucleotides are TGTGCCATCAGTGGTCCGGGGGGGGCGACCGGGGTGCTGTTTTTT.

The chain carries TRBV29-1 and TRBJ2-2; 9 bases match TRBD1. From germline, CDR1 is SQVTM and CDR2 ANQGSEA. The CDR3 covers 13 residues. The V segment lost 4 bases and the J segment 5 bases; nucleotides outside the gene matches: 2. The CDR3 protein is CSVVGTGTGELFF. The CDR3 DNA is TGCAGCGTTGTTGGGACAGGGACCGGGGAGCTGTTTTTT.

This clonotype was seen a few times. V is TRBV6-1 and J is TRBJ1-5; TRBD1 is a possible D gene (5 bases). This CDR3 contains 13 residues. Trimming took 8 bases from V and 3 from J, leaving 11 bases between them. Germline lookup yields CDR1 MNHNS and CDR2 SASEGT. CDR3 loop: CASAPGLNQPQHF. The CDR3 nucleotides are TGTGCCAGCGCCCCAGGGCTCAATCAGCCCCAGCATTTT.

There are many counts of this clonotype. The chain is built from TRBV7-9 and TRBJ2-1, with a weak D call TRBD2 (6 bases). The CDR3 has 13 residues. V was cut by 8 bases and J by 9 bases, with 17 bases left in between. CDR1 and CDR2 from the germline V gene are SEHNR and FQNEAQ (reference sequence). The CDR3 here is CASCPGDLGEQFF. CDR3 DNA: TGTGCCAGCTGCCCGGGGGACCTGGGTGAGCAGTTCTTC.

The rearrangement uses TRBV20-1 and TRBJ2-1; D unresolved. This CDR3 has 14 residues. V lost 5 bases to trimming and J lost 6 bases, with 17 bases between them. Germline V gene sequence: CDR1 DFQATT, CDR2 SNEGSKA (reference sequence). The CDR3 DNA follows: TGCAGTGCTCCCCCGGTCGAGTGGCGCAATGAGCAGTTCTTC. It yields the protein CSAPPVEWRNEQFF.

This rearrangement joins TRBV7-2 to TRBJ2-3; TRBD1 or TRBD2 may be the D gene (5 bases each). Trimming left V 5 bases short and J 8 bases short, with 26 bases between. Per the germline V gene, CDR1 is SGHTA and CDR2 is FQGNSA. CDR3 length: 17 residues. The CDR3 spells CASSPVGGRGPSGTQYF. In nucleotides, the CDR3 is TGTGCCAGCAGCCCGGTAGGCGGTCGGGGCCCCTCTGGTACGCAGTATTTT.

This clonotype has at least ten counts. This chain joins TRBV15 and TRBJ2-1; a possible D gene is TRBD2 (5 bases). V lost 4 bases and J lost 10, with 20 bases in between. CDR1 is LNHNV and CDR2 is YYDKDF in the germline V gene (reference sequence). This CDR3 has 15 residues. Here the CDR3 DNA reads TGTGCCACCAGCAAGCACGGGTCGGGAATTGAAGAGCAGTTCTTC. Translated: CATSKHGSGIEEQFF.

This clonotype was counted between two and nine times. V usage is TRBV7-2 and J usage is TRBJ2-1; 9 bases align to TRBD1. CDR1 and CDR2 (germline): SGHTA, FQGNSA. This CDR3 is built from 15 residues. V lost 5 bases and J lost 5; bases outside the gene matches: 7. CDR3 loop: CASSQQTGGDNEQFF. CDR3 sequence (DNA): TGTGCCAGCAGCCAACAGACAGGGGGGGACAATGAGCAGTTCTTC.

This chain joins TRBV10-3 and TRBJ2-2; 8 bases line up with TRBD1. The CDR3 runs to 12 residues. Germline-derived CDR1 and CDR2 are ENHRY and SYGVKD. Trimming cost V 10 bases and J 4 bases; bases outside gene matches: 2. CDR3 DNA sequence: TGTGCCACCGGACAGGGCACCGGGGAGCTGTTTTTT. The encoded protein is CATGQGTGELFF.

V gene TRBV20-1 combines with J gene TRBJ2-7, with TRBD2 identical over 10 bases. Germline CDR1 is DFQATT and CDR2 is SNEGSKA (reference sequence). V shed 6 bases and J 2 bases; nucleotides not matched to a gene: 22. CDR3 length: 19 residues. As DNA, the CDR3 is TGCAGTGCCACGTTTAACGCCCTAGCGGGAGAAGTAACTGCCTACGAGCAGTACTTC. Translating it yields CSATFNALAGEVTAYEQYF.

In this sample, this clonotype turned up many times. The chain joins TRBV4-3 to TRBJ2-3; TRBD1 matches 7 bases. Germline CDR1 LGHNA, CDR2 YSLEER. V shed 0 bases and J 1 base; nucleotides not matched to a gene: 7. The CDR3 is 17 residues long. The CDR3 DNA follows: TGCGCCAGCAGCCAAGATTTAGGGGGCAGGGGCACAGATACGCAGTATTTT. It is translated as CASSQDLGGRGTDTQYF.

The chain joins TRBV5-6 to TRBJ1-4; D is ambiguous. Germline-derived CDR1 and CDR2 are SGHDT and YYEEEE. This CDR3 has 13 residues. The V gene lost 1 base and the J gene lost 8 bases, with 9 bases spanning the gap. The CDR3 coding sequence is TGTGCCAGCAGCTTGTTGTCGGAAGAAAAACTGTTTTTT. Its translation is CASSLLSEEKLFF.